A single sample is the source of the 20 T cell receptor beta chains below, sequenced in a study of cytomegalovirus exposure and HLA in healthy donors. The PCR made use of 60 Vbeta and 13 Jbeta primers. Sequencing was performed with immunoSEQ multiplex PCR; in TCRdb, only in-frame clones are kept and a portion is missing. Here the sample spans tens of thousands of clones, approximately 77% being singletons. What was sequenced was PBMCs. All receptors derive from a man aged 25-40 years in good health and CMV-seronegative.

The genes are TRBV4-2 and TRBJ2-3; 13 bases are a match to TRBD2. Unmatched junction bases numbered 9, after V lost 0 bases and J lost 6 bases. CDR3 length equals 18 residues. Germline loops: CDR1 LGHNA, CDR2 YNFKEQ. CDR3 protein: CASSQEALAGGPRDTQYF. The CDR3 bases are TGTGCCAGCAGCCAAGAGGCACTAGCGGGAGGGCCAAGGGATACGCAGTATTTT.

The CDR3 nucleotides read TGCGCCAGCAGTAGCGGAGGAGAGACCCAGTACTTC. Protein: CASSSGGETQYF. The chain links TRBV5-1 to TRBJ2-5, with D possibly being TRBD2 (6 bases). From germline, CDR1 is SGHRS and CDR2 YFSETQ. The CDR3 is made up of 12 amino acids. V was pared by 5 bases and J by 4 bases, with 9 bases between.

The rearrangement joins TRBV28 to TRBJ2-7; 8 bases align to TRBD1. Germline CDR1 MDHEN, CDR2 SYDVKM. The CDR3 extends over 15 amino acids. J lost 1 base, V lost 7 bases, and 9 bases had no gene match. CDR3 protein: CASTAGGQLSYEQYF. In nucleotides, the CDR3 is TGTGCCAGCACGGCAGGGGGCCAGCTATCCTACGAGCAGTACTTC.

The chain couples TRBV30 to TRBJ1-2; D call uncertain. Germline values: CDR1 GTSNPN, CDR2 SVGIG (reference sequence). Between the trimmed V and J ends, which lost 2 bases and 5 bases, there was a span of 6 bases. This CDR3 spans 11 amino acids. The CDR3 loop reads CAWSIGYGYTF. CDR3 coding DNA: TGTGCCTGGAGTATCGGGTATGGCTACACCTTC.

The chain is built from TRBV5-1 and TRBJ1-4; the match to TRBD1 covers 12 bases. V trimming: 4 bases; J trimming: 7 bases; junction bases outside the gene matches: 17. The CDR3 runs 19 residues. From germline, CDR1 is SGHRS and CDR2 YFSETQ. CDR3 in amino acids: CASSPGQGAGLTLAEKLFF. As DNA, the CDR3 is TGCGCCAGCAGCCCGGGACAGGGGGCAGGCTTGACGCTGGCTGAAAAACTGTTTTTT. The full variable domain, rest sourced from reference TRBV5-1 and TRBJ1-4, is KAGVTQTPRYLIKTRGQQVTLSCSPISGHRSVSWYQQTPGQGLQFLFEYFSETQRNKGNFPGRFSGRQFSNSRSEMNVSTLELGDSALYLCASSPGQGAGLTLAEKLFFGSGTQLSVL.

The genes are TRBV6-5 and TRBJ1-4; D may be TRBD1 (6 bases). Germline lookup yields CDR1 MNHEY and CDR2 SVGAGI. This CDR3 is 14 amino acids long. Trimming stripped 6 bases from V and 7 bases from J, with 15 bases between. This chain's CDR3 is CASRRQVSSEKLFF. CDR3 coding DNA: TGTGCCAGCAGGAGACAGGTCTCGAGTGAAAAACTGTTTTTT.

This clone was found a few times. The chain uses TRBV7-9 and TRBJ2-5; D is ambiguous. The CDR3 consists of 14 residues. CDR1 and CDR2 (germline): SEHNR, FQNEAQ (reference sequence). Trimming removed 2 bases at V and 5 bases at J, with 12 bases between. CDR3 residues: CASSLMEYLETQYF. The CDR3 nucleotides read TGTGCCAGCAGCTTAATGGAGTATTTGGAGACCCAGTACTTC.

The chain combines TRBV7-9 with TRBJ2-1; D unresolved. Germline values: CDR1 SEHNR, CDR2 FQNEAQ (reference sequence). V dropped 5 bases and J dropped 9 bases, with 8 bases sitting between them. The CDR3 is 11 residues long. The CDR3 DNA sequence: TGTGCCAGCAGCCCCCGGGTTGAGCAGTTCTTC. The encoded protein is CASSPRVEQFF. The variable domain in full, with the rest retrieved from reference TRBV7-9 and TRBJ2-1, is DTGVSQNPRHKITKRGQNVTFRCDPISEHNRLYWYRQTLGQGPEFLTYFQNEAQLEKSRLLSDRFSAERPKGSFSTLEIQRTEQGDSAMYLCASSPRVEQFFGPGTRLTVL.

The chain carries TRBV5-1 and TRBJ2-7; 10 bases align to TRBD2. There are 15 residues in the CDR3. The V gene end was trimmed by 1 base and the J gene end by 7 bases; junction bases not matched to a gene: 8. CDR1 SGHRS and CDR2 YFSETQ come from the germline V gene. The CDR3 DNA reads as TGCGCCAGCAGCTTGAGGACTAGCGGAGACCGTGAGCAGTACTTC. Its translation is CASSLRTSGDREQYF.

V gene TRBV23-1 combines with J gene TRBJ2-7; D gene ambiguous. TRBV23-1 falls under the ORF class, with uncertain function. Trimming removed 0 bases from V and 2 bases from J, with 11 bases in between. The CDR3 length is 15 residues. The CDR3 loop reads CASSQSKFYPYEQYF. The CDR3 DNA sequence: TGCGCCAGCAGTCAATCTAAATTCTACCCCTACGAGCAGTACTTC.

The chain employs TRBV4-1 and TRBJ2-1; no firm D call. With 3 bases removed from V and 3 bases from J, the gap between germline ends came to 6 bases. The CDR3 contains 13 residues. CDR1 MGHRA and CDR2 YSYEKL come from the germline V gene. For the CDR3, the DNA is TGCGCCAGCAGCCAGTTTAACTACAATGAGCAGTTCTTC. Translating gives CASSQFNYNEQFF.

The chain couples TRBV11-2 to TRBJ2-1; TRBD2 is a possible D gene (5 bases). This CDR3 is 15 amino acids long. From germline, CDR1 is SGHAT and CDR2 FQNNGV. Trimming removed 6 bases at V and 3 bases at J, with 15 bases between. The CDR3 DNA reads TGTGCCAGCAGTTTAAGGGTCGGGATCTACAATGAGCAGTTCTTC. It codes for CASSLRVGIYNEQFF.

V usage is TRBV15 and J usage is TRBJ2-1; D is ambiguous. V was shortened by 5 bases and J by 6 bases, with 8 bases between the two germline ends. The CDR3 consists of 12 residues. CDR1 is LNHNV and CDR2 is YYDKDF in the germline V gene (reference sequence). For the CDR3, the DNA is TGTGCCACCAGCTCGACATCCAATGAGCAGTTCTTC. Its protein is CATSSTSNEQFF.

Points on this clone: Other DNA sequences of this sample code for an identical CDR3. V and J are TRBV30 and TRBJ2-7; weak D call: TRBD2 (5 bases). The V end was cut by 0 bases, the J end by 4 bases, with 7 bases between. Per the germline V gene, CDR1 is GTSNPN and CDR2 is SVGIG (reference sequence). CDR3 length: 12 amino acids. The CDR3 sequence is CAWSVGGYEQYF. The CDR3 DNA reads TGTGCCTGGAGTGTAGGCGGGTACGAGCAGTACTTC.

This chain joins TRBV15 and TRBJ1-2; 7 bases align to TRBD1. The V and J ends lost 3 bases and 6 bases, in that order; junction bases with no gene match: 10. This CDR3 contains 15 residues. Per the germline V gene, CDR1 is LNHNV and CDR2 is YYDKDF (reference sequence). The CDR3 bases are TGTGCCACCAGCAGCTTAGGGCAGGGGGGAAATGGCTACACCTTC. Its translation is CATSSLGQGGNGYTF.

This rearrangement joins TRBV6-8 to TRBJ2-1; no definite D call. Deletions cut 10 bases from V and 0 bases from J, with 16 bases between. Germline V lookup: CDR1 MNHGY, CDR2 SAAAGT. This CDR3 contains 15 residues. The chain's CDR3 is CATGDRSSSYNEQFF. The CDR3 DNA is TGTGCCACCGGAGACCGATCAAGCTCCTACAATGAGCAGTTCTTC.

This chain links TRBV4-2 with TRBJ1-6; 10 nucleotides match TRBD1. CDR1 LGHNA and CDR2 YNFKEQ come from the germline V gene. The CDR3 consists of 16 residues. Trimming at V came to 1 base and at J to 7 bases, leaving 4 bases not matched to a gene. The CDR3 loop reads CASSQVAGQGNSPLHF. CDR3 bases: TGTGCCAGCAGCCAAGTTGCGGGACAGGGGAATTCACCCCTCCACTTT.

The chain carries TRBV9 and TRBJ2-6, with a tentative D call TRBD1 (5 bases). The germline V gene encodes CDR1 SGDLS and CDR2 YYNGEE. The CDR3 length is 15 residues. Between the trimmed V and J ends, which lost 1 base and 0 bases, there was a span of 5 bases. The CDR3 region has the DNA TGTGCCAGCAGCGTACAGGGCTCTGGGGCCAACGTCCTGACTTTC. Translation gives CASSVQGSGANVLTF.

The V gene is TRBV28, the J gene TRBJ1-2; D possibly corresponds to TRBD1 (5 bases). Germline CDR1 reads MDHEN; CDR2 reads SYDVKM. Trimming left V 3 bases short and J 2 bases short, with 13 bases between. The CDR3 is 15 amino acids. CDR3 sequence reads: CASSFGGEGNYGYTF. CDR3 bases: TGTGCCAGCAGTTTCGGGGGTGAAGGGAACTATGGCTACACCTTC.

In the case of this clone: The junction departs from the called germline gene at one end, perhaps through a read error. J is TRBJ2-5 and V is TRBV7-7; 9 bases match TRBD2. CDR3 length equals 16 residues. The germline V gene encodes CDR1 SSHAT and CDR2 FNYEAQ (reference sequence). The CDR3 DNA sequence: TGTGCTAGCAGCCACCAGGCGGGAGGGAACCAAGAGACCCAGTACTTC. Translated: CASSHQAGGNQETQYF.